This TCR beta chain was observed in a study of T cell responses to AZD1222 COVID-19 vaccine. The study's findings and limits: Once two AZD1222 doses were given, Spike-specific TCR breadth and depth went up. Without day 14 samples, only post-peak T cell repertoires were studied.

Concerning this clone: The target antigen is unknown.

Produced via immunoSEQ multiplex PCR; TCRdb's table is partial and in-frame only. The data hold some 80,000 clones, with roughly 83% observed a single time. Looked up from germline, CDR1 is SNHLY and CDR2 is FYNNEI. The CDR3 is 16 amino acids. After removal of 5 bases from V and 2 bases from J, the junction contained 6 bases not matched to a gene. The TCR originated in an adult in good health. This sample comprised peripheral blood, obtained on day 0 of AZD1222 vaccination. The chain is built from TRBV2 and TRBJ2-2; TRBD2 matches 9 bases. Here the CDR3 reads CASSRSGGLNTGELFF. DNA for the CDR3: TGTGCCAGCAGTCGCAGCGGGGGGCTTAACACCGGGGAGCTGTTTTTT.